This T cell receptor beta chain was documented in a study of CD8 T cells in Susac syndrome. J lost 4 bases, V lost 6 bases, and 10 bases had no gene match. CDR1 is SNHLY and CDR2 is FYNNEI in the germline V gene. This CDR3 has 16 amino acids. RNA, at about 0.5 to 1 ug, was reverse transcribed with random hexamers. An immunoSEQ multiplex PCR amplified TCR beta CDR3 over 54 Vbeta and 13 Jbeta. TCRdb used MiXCR to reprocess the immunoSEQ multiplex PCR reads, holding one entry per CDR3 protein. The sample has around 150,000 distinct CDR3 sequences, 95% seen once; the top ten hold roughly 0.17%. The chain carries TRBV2 and TRBJ1-3, with TRBD1 matching 9 bases. This TCR came from a human donor with Susac syndrome. Specimen: CD8+ T cells from PBMCs. The CDR3 region is CASRITTGGFGNTIYF. The DNA of the CDR3 is TGTGCCAGCAGAATTACGACAGGGGGGTTCGGAAACACCATATATTTT.